The 14 T cell receptor beta chains below come from one sample, sequenced in a study of regulatory T cells in long-lasting Graves disease. The authors built TCR beta libraries using iRepertoire HTBI primers and Arm-PCR of CDR3 regions. TCRdb passed the multiplex PCR reads through MiXCR, listing each CDR3 protein once. Of approximately 540,000 distinct CDR3 sequences detected, around 11% appear once; the ten largest clones hold about 8.3%. Time point noted: newly diagnosed GD, antithyroid drugs for less than 3 months. PBMC RNA was the source of the TCR library. These same data were also listed under a study on T cells in Graves' hyperthyroidism and ophthalmopathy.

The sequenced sample was peripheral blood mononuclear cells (PBMCs), obtained at new diagnosis, from a patient treated with antithyroid drugs. The source is a woman aged 25 to 45 with Graves disease.

Ten or more counts support this clonotype. This rearrangement joins TRBV6-5 to TRBJ2-3; D is unclear. Germline assignment: CDR1 MNHEY and CDR2 SVGAGI. V lost 4 bases, J lost 1 base, and 15 bases lay in between. CDR3 size: 16 residues. Written as DNA, the CDR3 is TGTGCCAGCAGTTTCCCAAAAGGAAAGGGCACAGATACGCAGTATTTT. It translates to CASSFPKGKGTDTQYF.

As to this clonotype: This clone may be a read error of a much larger clone one base away. The CDR3 is CASSLESEQFF. The DNA for the CDR3 is TGTGCCAGCAGCTTAGAGAGTGAGCAGTTCTTC. The chain recombines TRBV7-9 with TRBJ2-1; D remains unclear. The CDR3 sequence is 11 residues long. CDR1 is SEHNR and CDR2 is FQNEAQ in the germline V gene (reference sequence). V lost 1 base and J 9 bases, leaving 4 bases between the germline ends.

This clonotype was seen a few times. CDR3 bases: TGCGCCAGCAGCTTGGCTGTACAGACGATTACAGATACGCAGTATTTT. This encodes CASSLAVQTITDTQYF. This chain joins TRBV5-1 and TRBJ2-3; D gene ambiguous. The CDR3 runs to 16 residues. The germline V gene has CDR1 SGHRS and CDR2 YFSETQ. Trimming removed 0 bases from V and 3 bases from J, with 14 bases in between.

Concerning this clonotype itself: A much more abundant neighbour one base away suggests this may be a read error. The rearrangement uses TRBV27 and TRBJ2-3; D is unclear. The J call may be incorrect, as the DNA end agrees better with TRBJ2-7. The CDR3 runs to 13 residues. Germline loops: CDR1 MNHEY, CDR2 SMNVEV (reference sequence). CDR3 DNA: TGTGCCACGAGTAGAGCCTTCTCCTACGAGCAGTACTTC. It translates to CATSRAFSYEQYF.

This clonotype was observed many times. V is TRBV7-2 and J is TRBJ1-1, with D possibly being TRBD1 (5 bases). Germline V CDR1 and CDR2: SGHTA, FQGNSA. Trimming pared 6 bases from V and 2 bases from J, leaving 13 bases between. This CDR3 comprises 14 residues. This CDR3 is CASSPTAINTEAFF. DNA of the CDR3: TGTGCCAGCAGTCCGACAGCCATTAACACTGAAGCTTTCTTT.

This clonotype has a count of ten or more. J is TRBJ1-1 and V is TRBV27; maybe TRBD1 (6 bases). Deletions cut 2 bases from V and 5 bases from J, with 15 bases between. CDR1 and CDR2 (germline): MNHEY, SMNVEV (reference sequence). CDR3 length: 15 amino acids. CDR3 sequence: CASSLGTPVGTEAFF. The CDR3 nucleotides read TGTGCCAGCAGTTTAGGGACACCCGTGGGAACTGAAGCTTTCTTT.

This clonotype was seen repeatedly, ten times or more. This chain joins TRBV12-3 or TRBV12-4 and TRBJ1-4; D ambiguous. V gave up 3 bases and J gave up 11 bases, with 10 bases separating them. CDR3 size: 12 residues. CDR3 sequence (DNA): TGTGCCAGCAGTTTTATTACGGGTAAACTGTTTTTT. Protein: CASSFITGKLFF.

This clonotype was observed many times. V is TRBV7-9 and J is TRBJ1-4; possibly TRBD1 for D (5 bases). V lost 5 bases and J lost 7, with 14 bases in between. CDR3 size: 14 residues. Germline-derived CDR1 and CDR2 are SEHNR and FQNEAQ (reference sequence). This CDR3 is CASSRDPGLEKLFF. In DNA form, the CDR3 reads TGTGCCAGCAGCCGGGACCCAGGGCTTGAAAAACTGTTTTTT.

This clonotype showed up many times. The chain carries TRBV3-1 and TRBJ2-7; TRBD2 aligns across 13 bases. This CDR3 is built from 16 residues. Germline CDR1 LGHDT, CDR2 YNNKEL (reference sequence). Trimming at V came to 3 bases and at J to 3 bases, leaving 5 bases not matched to a gene. The CDR3 here is CASSQGLAGLGYEQYF. The CDR3, as DNA: TGTGCCAGCAGCCAGGGACTAGCGGGATTGGGCTACGAGCAGTACTTC.

This clonotype has ten or more counts. V usage is TRBV30 and J usage is TRBJ1-1; D gene ambiguous. V shed 2 bases and J shed 11 bases, with 15 bases lying between them. From germline, CDR1 is GTSNPN and CDR2 SVGIG (reference sequence). This CDR3 is built from 12 residues. The CDR3 nucleotides are TGTGCCTGGAGTCCCTCCCTCATACCGGCTTTCTTT. Translating gives CAWSPSLIPAFF.

The chain has TRBV7-9 and TRBJ2-3; 12 nucleotides align to TRBD2. Looked up from germline, CDR1 is SEHNR and CDR2 is FQNEAQ (reference sequence). The ends lost 5 bases at V and 4 bases at J; junction bases unmatched: 10. The CDR3 is 17 amino acids. The CDR3 sequence is CASSHGLAGSRADTQYF. The CDR3 bases are TGTGCCAGCAGCCACGGACTAGCGGGATCGCGCGCAGATACGCAGTATTTT.

This clonotype was picked up a small number of times. V is TRBV19 and J is TRBJ2-7; perhaps TRBD1 as D (5 bases). Germline CDR1 LNHDA, CDR2 SQIVND (reference sequence). This CDR3 comprises 14 residues. With 6 bases removed from V and 1 base from J, the gap between germline ends came to 13 bases. DNA of the CDR3: TGTGCCAGTAGAAGGGGTCCTAGATCCTACGAGCAGTACTTC. Translating it yields CASRRGPRSYEQYF.

This clonotype was detected many times. The J gene is TRBJ2-1, the V gene TRBV19; 9 bases are a match to TRBD2. With V trimmed by 4 bases and J by 1 base, 2 bases remained unmatched. The CDR3 spans 15 residues. CDR1 is LNHDA and CDR2 is SQIVND in the germline V gene (reference sequence). The chain's CDR3 is CASSKGLASYNEQFF. The CDR3, as DNA: TGTGCCAGTAGTAAGGGACTAGCTTCCTACAATGAGCAGTTCTTC.

Only a few counts were recorded for this clonotype. This sequence joins TRBV6-2 or TRBV6-3 and TRBJ1-5; D is unclear. V was shortened by 6 bases and J by 7 bases, with 16 bases between the two germline ends. The CDR3 runs 14 residues. Looked up from germline, CDR1 is MNHEY and CDR2 is SVGEGT. The DNA of the CDR3 is TGTGCCAGCAGAGACAACCCGTTCAGCCAGCCCCAGCATTTT. Residues: CASRDNPFSQPQHF.